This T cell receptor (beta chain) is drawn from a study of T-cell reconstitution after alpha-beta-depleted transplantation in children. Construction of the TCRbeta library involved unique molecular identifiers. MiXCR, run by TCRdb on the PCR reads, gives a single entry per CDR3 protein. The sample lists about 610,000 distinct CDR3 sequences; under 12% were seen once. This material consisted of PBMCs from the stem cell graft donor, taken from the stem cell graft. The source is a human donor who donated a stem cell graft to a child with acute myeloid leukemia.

The CDR3 protein is CSARGPTRRETDTQYF. The DNA of the CDR3 is TGCAGTGCTAGAGGCCCCACTAGGAGGGAGACAGATACGCAGTATTTT. The V call is TRBV20-1, the J call TRBJ2-3; tentatively, D is TRBD2 (6 bases). This CDR3 contains 16 residues. Trimming took 1 base from V and 3 from J, leaving 17 bases between them. From germline, CDR1 is DFQATT and CDR2 SNEGSKA (reference sequence).